A selection of T cell receptor beta chains follows, all from one sample in a study of identical twins. TCRdb independently ran MiXCR on the 5' RACE reads; one entry per CDR3 protein. The repertoire holds about 890,000 distinct CDR3 sequences, roughly 12% seen once, with around 1.6% in the top ten. This sample also appeared in a second study, on yellow fever vaccine responses in identical twins.

The specimen was PBMCs. All receptors come from a woman aged 18-29 years in good health. The CDR3 runs from the conserved cysteine through the conserved F or W. D genes are given only for firm matches. Clone size is shown for a subset of rows, as once, few, many or a class of expanded clone.

.	.	TRBV5-1	TRBJ2-1	TGCGCCAGCAGCCCAAACCCCGGACTAACCCACAATGAGCAGTTCTTC	CASSPNPGLTHNEQFF
few	TRBD2	TRBV7-3	TRBJ2-7	TGTGCCAGCACCCACCCAAGGCAACTAGCGGGAGTTTCCGAGCAGTACTTC	CASTHPRQLAGVSEQYF
.	.	TRBV15	TRBJ1-1	TGTGCCACCAGCAGAACACGGGCTAGGGGCACTGAAGCTTTCTTT	CATSRTRARGTEAFF
few	TRBD1	TRBV7-9	TRBJ1-5	TGTGCCAGCAGCTTAGGGGGACAGGGCCAGAGTGAGCCCCAGCATTTT	CASSLGGQGQSEPQHF
few	.	TRBV20-1	TRBJ2-1	TGCAGTGCTAAGGACTACGACAATGAGCAGTTCTTC	CSAKDYDNEQFF
many	.	TRBV12-3/TRBV12-4	TRBJ2-2	TGTGCCAGCAGTGGGGGGATCTCCACCGGGGAGCTGTTTTTT	CASSGGISTGELFF
few	.	TRBV7-9	TRBJ2-6	TGTGCCAGCAGCTTAGGGTGGCCCTCTGGGGCCAACGTCCTGACTTTC	CASSLGWPSGANVLTF
.	.	TRBV19	TRBJ2-1	TGTGCCAGTAGTATAATGCCCAATGAGCAGTTCTTC	CASSIMPNEQFF
.	TRBD2	TRBV12-3/TRBV12-4	TRBJ2-1	TGTGCCAGCACCCGAAACGGGCGGGGGGTATATGAGCAGTTCTTC	CASTRNGRGVYEQFF
few	TRBD1	TRBV20-1	TRBJ1-1	TGCAGTGCTGAGCAAGGGGGCCCTGAAGCTTTCTTT	CSAEQGGPEAFF